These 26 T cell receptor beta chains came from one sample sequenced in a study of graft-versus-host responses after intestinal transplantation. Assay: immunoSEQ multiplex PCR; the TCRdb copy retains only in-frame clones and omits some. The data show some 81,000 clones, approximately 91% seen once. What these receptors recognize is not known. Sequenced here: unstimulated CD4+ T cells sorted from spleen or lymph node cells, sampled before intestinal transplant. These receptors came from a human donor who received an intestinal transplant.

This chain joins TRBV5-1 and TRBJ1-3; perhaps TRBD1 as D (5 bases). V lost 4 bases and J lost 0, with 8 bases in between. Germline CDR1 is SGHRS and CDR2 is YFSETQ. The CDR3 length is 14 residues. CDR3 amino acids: CASSAGLSGNTIYF. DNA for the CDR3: TGCGCCAGCAGCGCAGGGCTCTCTGGAAACACCATATATTTT. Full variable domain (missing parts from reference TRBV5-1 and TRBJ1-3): KAGVTQTPRYLIKTRGQQVTLSCSPISGHRSVSWYQQTPGQGLQFLFEYFSETQRNKGNFPGRFSGRQFSNSRSEMNVSTLELGDSALYLCASSAGLSGNTIYFGEGSWLTVV.

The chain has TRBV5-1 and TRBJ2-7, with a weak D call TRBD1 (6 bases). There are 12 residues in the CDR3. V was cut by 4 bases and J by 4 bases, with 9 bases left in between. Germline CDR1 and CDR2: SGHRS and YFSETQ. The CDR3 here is CASSHDRYEQYF. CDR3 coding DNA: TGCGCCAGCAGCCACGACAGGTACGAGCAGTACTTC.

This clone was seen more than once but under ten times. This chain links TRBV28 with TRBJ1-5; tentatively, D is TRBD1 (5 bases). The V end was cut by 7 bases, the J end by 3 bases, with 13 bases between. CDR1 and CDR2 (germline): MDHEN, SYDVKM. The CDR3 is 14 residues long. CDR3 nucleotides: TGTGCCAGCATCCCCCAAGGGGCCAATCAGCCCCAGCATTTT. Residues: CASIPQGANQPQHF.

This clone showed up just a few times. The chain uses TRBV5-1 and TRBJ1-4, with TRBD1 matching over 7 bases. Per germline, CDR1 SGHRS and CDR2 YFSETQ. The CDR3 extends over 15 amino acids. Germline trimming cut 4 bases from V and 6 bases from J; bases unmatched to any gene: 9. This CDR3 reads CASSAANRGHEKLFF. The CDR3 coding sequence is TGCGCCAGCAGCGCCGCCAACAGGGGTCATGAAAAACTGTTTTTT.

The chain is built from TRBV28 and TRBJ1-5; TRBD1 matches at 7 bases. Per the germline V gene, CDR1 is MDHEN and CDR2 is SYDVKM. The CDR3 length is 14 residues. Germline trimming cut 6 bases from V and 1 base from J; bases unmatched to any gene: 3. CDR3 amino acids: CASRLGGSNQPQHF. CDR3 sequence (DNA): TGTGCCAGCAGGTTAGGGGGCAGCAATCAGCCCCAGCATTTT.

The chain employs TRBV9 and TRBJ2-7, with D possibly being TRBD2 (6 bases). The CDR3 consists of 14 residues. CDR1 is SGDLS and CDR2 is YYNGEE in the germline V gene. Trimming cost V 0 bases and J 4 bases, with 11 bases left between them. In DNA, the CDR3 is TGTGCCAGCAGCGTAGGGGCGGGACTTTACGAGCAGTACTTC. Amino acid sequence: CASSVGAGLYEQYF.

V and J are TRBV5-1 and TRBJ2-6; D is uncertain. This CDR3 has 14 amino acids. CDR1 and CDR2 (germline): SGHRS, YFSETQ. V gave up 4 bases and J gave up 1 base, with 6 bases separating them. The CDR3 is CASSQESGANVLTF. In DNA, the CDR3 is TGCGCCAGCAGCCAAGAGTCTGGGGCCAACGTCCTGACTTTC.

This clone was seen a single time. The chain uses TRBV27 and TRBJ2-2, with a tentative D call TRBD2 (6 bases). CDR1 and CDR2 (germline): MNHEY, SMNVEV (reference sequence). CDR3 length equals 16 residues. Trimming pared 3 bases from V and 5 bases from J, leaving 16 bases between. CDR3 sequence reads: CASSFLGQGGTGELFF. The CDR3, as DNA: TGTGCCAGCAGTTTCTTAGGACAAGGAGGGACCGGGGAGCTGTTTTTT.

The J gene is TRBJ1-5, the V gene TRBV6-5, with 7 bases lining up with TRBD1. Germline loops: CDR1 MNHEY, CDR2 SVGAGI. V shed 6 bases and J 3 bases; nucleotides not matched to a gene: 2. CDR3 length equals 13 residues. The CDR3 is CASSRGFNQPQHF. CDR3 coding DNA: TGTGCCAGCAGCAGGGGGTTCAATCAGCCCCAGCATTTT.

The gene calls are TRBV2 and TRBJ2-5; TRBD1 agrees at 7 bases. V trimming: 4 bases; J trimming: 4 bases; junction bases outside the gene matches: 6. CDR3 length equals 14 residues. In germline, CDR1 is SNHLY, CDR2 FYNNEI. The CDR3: CASSADRVPETQYF. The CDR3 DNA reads TGTGCCAGCAGTGCCGACAGGGTTCCAGAGACCCAGTACTTC.

CDR3: CASSRGSSGDTQYF. CDR3 nucleotide sequence: TGTGCCAGCAGCCGAGGTTCCTCGGGAGATACGCAGTATTTT. The chain recombines TRBV4-2 with TRBJ2-3; the D is unclear. CDR3 size: 14 residues. The V and J ends lost 4 bases and 5 bases respectively, with 13 bases between them. Germline-derived CDR1 and CDR2 are LGHNA and YNFKEQ.

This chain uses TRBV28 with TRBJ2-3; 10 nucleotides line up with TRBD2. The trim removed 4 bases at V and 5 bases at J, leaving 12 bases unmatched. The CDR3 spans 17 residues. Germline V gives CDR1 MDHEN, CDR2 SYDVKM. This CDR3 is CASSSPGLAVGRDTQYF. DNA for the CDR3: TGTGCCAGCAGTTCCCCTGGACTAGCGGTTGGGAGAGATACGCAGTATTTT.

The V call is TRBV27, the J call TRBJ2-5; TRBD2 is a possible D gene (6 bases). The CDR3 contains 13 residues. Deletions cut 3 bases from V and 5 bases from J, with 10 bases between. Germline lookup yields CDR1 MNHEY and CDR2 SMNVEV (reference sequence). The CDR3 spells CASSLAGLETQYF. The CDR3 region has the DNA TGTGCCAGCAGTTTGGCGGGGTTGGAGACCCAGTACTTC.

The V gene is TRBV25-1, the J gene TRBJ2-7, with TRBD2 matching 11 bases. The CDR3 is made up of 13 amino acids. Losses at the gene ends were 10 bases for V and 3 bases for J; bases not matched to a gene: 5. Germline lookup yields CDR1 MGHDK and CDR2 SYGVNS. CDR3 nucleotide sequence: TGTGCCACCGAGACTAGCGGGATCTACGAGCAGTACTTC. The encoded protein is CATETSGIYEQYF.

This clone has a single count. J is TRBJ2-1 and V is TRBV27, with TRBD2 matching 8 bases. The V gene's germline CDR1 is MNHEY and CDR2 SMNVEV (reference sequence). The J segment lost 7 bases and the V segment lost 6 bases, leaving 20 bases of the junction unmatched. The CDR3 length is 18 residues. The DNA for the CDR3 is TGTGCCAGCAGATCCTCCCCTACCGGGGGGGCTTGGTGGAATGAGCAGTTCTTC. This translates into CASRSSPTGGAWWNEQFF.

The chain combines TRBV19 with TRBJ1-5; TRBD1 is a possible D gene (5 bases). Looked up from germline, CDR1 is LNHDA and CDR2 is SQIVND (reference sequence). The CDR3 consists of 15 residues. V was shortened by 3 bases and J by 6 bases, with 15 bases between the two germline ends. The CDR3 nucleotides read TGTGCCAGTAGTATTAGCCAGGGAGGTCGTCAGCCCCAGCATTTT. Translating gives CASSISQGGRQPQHF. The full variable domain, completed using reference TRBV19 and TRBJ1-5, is DGGITQSPKYLFRKEGQNVTLSCEQNLNHDAMYWYRQDPGQGLRLIYYSQIVNDFQKGDIAEGYSVSREKKESFPLTVTSAQKNPTAFYLCASSISQGGRQPQHFGDGTRLSIL.

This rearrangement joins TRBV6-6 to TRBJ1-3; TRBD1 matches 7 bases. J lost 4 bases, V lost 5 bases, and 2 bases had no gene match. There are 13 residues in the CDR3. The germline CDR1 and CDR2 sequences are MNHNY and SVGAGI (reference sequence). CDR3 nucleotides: TGTGCCAGCAGTGAGGGACAGGGAAACACCATATATTTT. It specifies CASSEGQGNTIYF.

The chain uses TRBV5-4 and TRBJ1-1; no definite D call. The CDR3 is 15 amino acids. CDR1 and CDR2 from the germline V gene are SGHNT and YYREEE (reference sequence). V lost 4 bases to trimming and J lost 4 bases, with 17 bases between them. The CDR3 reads CASSPNPGMGTEAFF. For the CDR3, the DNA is TGTGCCAGCAGCCCTAACCCGGGGATGGGCACTGAAGCTTTCTTT. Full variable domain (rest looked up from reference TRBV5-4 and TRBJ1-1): ETGVTQSPTHLIKTRGQQVTLRCSSQSGHNTVSWYQQALGQGPQFIFQYYREEENGRGNFPPRFSGLQFPNYSSELNVNALELDDSALYLCASSPNPGMGTEAFFGQGTRLTVV.

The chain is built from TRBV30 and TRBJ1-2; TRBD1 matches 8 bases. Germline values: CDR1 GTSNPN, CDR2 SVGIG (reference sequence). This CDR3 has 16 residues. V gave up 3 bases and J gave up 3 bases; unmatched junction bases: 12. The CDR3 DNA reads TGTGCCTGGAGCGAGACGACAGGGGCTAATTACTATGGCTACACCTTC. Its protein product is CAWSETTGANYYGYTF.

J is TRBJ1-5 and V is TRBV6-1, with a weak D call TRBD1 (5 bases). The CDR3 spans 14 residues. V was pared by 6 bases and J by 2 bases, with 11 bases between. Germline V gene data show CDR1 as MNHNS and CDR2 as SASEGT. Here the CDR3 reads CASREQVGNQPQHF. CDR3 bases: TGTGCCAGCAGGGAACAGGTCGGCAATCAGCCCCAGCATTTT.

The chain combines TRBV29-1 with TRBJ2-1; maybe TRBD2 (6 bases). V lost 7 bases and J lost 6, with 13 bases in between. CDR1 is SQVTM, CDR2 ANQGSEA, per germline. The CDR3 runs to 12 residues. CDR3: CSATWTINEQFF. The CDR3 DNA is TGCAGCGCTACTTGGACTATCAATGAGCAGTTCTTC.

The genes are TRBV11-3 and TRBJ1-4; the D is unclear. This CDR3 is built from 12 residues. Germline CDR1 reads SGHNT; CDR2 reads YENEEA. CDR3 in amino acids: CDRWRVSEKLFF. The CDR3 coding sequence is TGTGATAGGTGGCGGGTATCTGAAAAACTGTTTTTT.

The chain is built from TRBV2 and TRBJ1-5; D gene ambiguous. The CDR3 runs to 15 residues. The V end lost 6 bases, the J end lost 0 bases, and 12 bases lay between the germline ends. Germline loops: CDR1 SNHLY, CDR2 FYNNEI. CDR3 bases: TGTGCCAGCAGGGCCACAGAGAATAGCAATCAGCCCCAGCATTTT. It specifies CASRATENSNQPQHF.

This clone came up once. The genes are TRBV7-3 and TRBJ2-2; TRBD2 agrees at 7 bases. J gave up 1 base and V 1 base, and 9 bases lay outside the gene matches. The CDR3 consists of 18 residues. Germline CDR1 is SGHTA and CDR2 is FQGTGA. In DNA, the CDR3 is TGTGCCAGCAGCTTAAAGGGGCTAGCGGTCTTGAACACCGGGGAGCTGTTTTTT. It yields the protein CASSLKGLAVLNTGELFF.

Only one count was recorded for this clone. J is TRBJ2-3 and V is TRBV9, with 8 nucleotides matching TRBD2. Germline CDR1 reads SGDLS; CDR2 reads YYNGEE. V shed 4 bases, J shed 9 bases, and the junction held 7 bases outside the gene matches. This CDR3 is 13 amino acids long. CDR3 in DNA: TGTGCCAGCAGCTCGGGGGGGACCAGGACGCAGTATTTT. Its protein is CASSSGGTRTQYF.

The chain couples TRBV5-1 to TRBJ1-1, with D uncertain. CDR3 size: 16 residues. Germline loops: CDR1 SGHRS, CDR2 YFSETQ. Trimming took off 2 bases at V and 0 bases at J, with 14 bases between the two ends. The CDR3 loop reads CASSFDAGLMNTEAFF. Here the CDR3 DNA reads TGCGCCAGCAGCTTTGATGCGGGCCTTATGAACACTGAAGCTTTCTTT.